A selection of T cell receptor beta chains follows, all from one sample in a study of blood T cell repertoires in COVID-19. Profiled with immunoSEQ multiplex PCR; TCRdb holds only in-frame clones, not every one. The table lists fewer than 450,000 clones, approximately 86% of them singletons. Sequenced material: PBMCs or T cells enriched from blood (not recorded which). The receptors stem from a middle-aged woman with acute COVID-19. Each CDR3 is given with its conserved first and last residue. The D gene is left open where the match is weak. Clone size is given for some rows only: seen once, a few or many times, or a class if the clone is expanded.

V gene	clone size	D gene	J gene	CDR3 length	CDR3 DNA	CDR3 protein
TRBV5-1	-	-	TRBJ2-2	15	TGCGCCAGCAGCTTGGAAGCGGGCGACACCGGGGAGCTGTTTTTT	CASSLEAGDTGELFF
TRBV5-1	-	TRBD2	TRBJ2-7	16	TGCGCCAGCAGCTTGACCGCTAGCGGGGGCTCCTACGAGCAGTACTTC	CASSLTASGGSYEQYF
TRBV30	-	-	TRBJ1-1	14	TGTGCCTGGAGCAGGGGCCCCCTGAACACTGAAGCTTTCTTT	CAWSRGPLNTEAFF
TRBV4-1	once	-	TRBJ1-1	14	TGCGCCAGCAGCTACAGGGAATGGGGGACTGAAGCTTTCTTT	CASSYREWGTEAFF
TRBV3-1/TRBV3-2	-	TRBD2	TRBJ2-1	14	TGTGCCAGCAGCCTAGCGGGGGGGCCCGGTGAGCAGTTCTTC	CASSLAGGPGEQFF
TRBV29-1	-	TRBD1	TRBJ1-2	13	TGCAGCGTGGGACAGGGGGCGGACTATGGCTACACCTTC	CSVGQGADYGYTF
TRBV10-2	-	TRBD1	TRBJ1-1	14	TGCGCCAGCTGGGGAGGGGACAGGGACACTGAAGCTTTCTTT	CASWGGDRDTEAFF
TRBV21-1	-	-	TRBJ1-2	14	TGTGCCAGCAGCCAACAGGGATGGGACTATGGCTACACCTTC	CASSQQGWDYGYTF
TRBV19	-	TRBD1	TRBJ1-2	13	TGTGCCAGTAGGTCGCCAGGGGGGTATGGCTACACCTTC	CASRSPGGYGYTF
TRBV6-6	-	TRBD2	TRBJ2-1	13	TGTGCCAGCAGTCGGACTAGCGGGGTGGAGCAGTTCTTC	CASSRTSGVEQFF
TRBV18	-	TRBD1	TRBJ1-1	15	TGTGCCAGCTCACGGTGGACAGGGGAGAACACTGAAGCTTTCTTT	CASSRWTGENTEAFF
TRBV27	-	-	TRBJ1-5	14	TGTGCCAGCCGAATGACAGGTAGCAATCAGCCCCAGCATTTT	CASRMTGSNQPQHF
TRBV4-2	-	-	TRBJ1-1	13	TGTGCCAGCAGCCAAGAATTAATCACTGAAGCTTTCTTT	CASSQELITEAFF
TRBV6-5	-	-	TRBJ1-5	14	TGTGCCAGCAGCTCAAGACATAGCAATCAGCCCCAGCATTTT	CASSSRHSNQPQHF
TRBV5-1	-	TRBD1	TRBJ1-2	19	TGCGCCAGCAGCTTGGCCACCGGGACAGGGAACCTCCTTAACTATGGCTACACCTTC	CASSLATGTGNLLNYGYTF
TRBV9	-	TRBD2	TRBJ2-3	16	TGTGCCAGCAGCGTATTAGCGGGGGGGGTCACAGATACGCAGTATTTT	CASSVLAGGVTDTQYF
TRBV21-1	-	-	TRBJ2-2	16	TGTGCCAGCAGCAAAGGGACAGCCTCTAACACCGGGGAGCTGTTTTTT	CASSKGTASNTGELFF
TRBV7-9	-	TRBD2	TRBJ2-3	15	TGTGCCAGCAGCTCTATTCGACTAGCGGGGGGCCAGCAGTATTTT	CASSSIRLAGGQQYF
TRBV6-1	few	-	TRBJ1-1	13	TGTGCCAGCAGTGAAAGGTACGGAGGAGATGATGTCTTT	CASSERYGGDDVF
TRBV4-1	-	-	TRBJ2-2	13	TGCGCCAGCAGCCAAGGTCCAGAGGTGGAGCTGTTTTTT	CASSQGPEVELFF
TRBV25-1	-	TRBD1	TRBJ2-7	15	TGTGCCAGCAGTGAATATAGGGGGACAGCATACGAGCAGTACTTC	CASSEYRGTAYEQYF
TRBV7-8	few	TRBD1	TRBJ2-1	20	TGTGCCAGCAGCTTAGCCTTAGGGTTAAGTGGTGGACAGGGAAAGAATGAGCAGTTCTTC	CASSLALGLSGGQGKNEQFF
TRBV5-6	-	TRBD2	TRBJ2-5	15	TGTGCCAGCAGCAAGACTAGCGGGGGAATTGAGACCCAGTACTTC	CASSKTSGGIETQYF
TRBV5-1	few	-	TRBJ1-6	13	TGCGCCAGCAGTCGGGAAAGTGCTTCACCCCTCCACTTT	CASSRESASPLHF
TRBV29-1	-	TRBD1	TRBJ1-1	13	TGCAGCGTCGACAGGGGACGGAACACTGAAGCTTTCTTT	CSVDRGRNTEAFF
TRBV19	-	TRBD1	TRBJ1-1	14	TGTGCCAGTAGTCTGGACAGGGGCCCCACTGAAGCTTTCTTT	CASSLDRGPTEAFF
TRBV19	-	TRBD2	TRBJ2-7	16	TGTGCCAGTAGTACAGGGACTAGCGGGGGCTCCTACGAGCAGTACTTC	CASSTGTSGGSYEQYF
TRBV2	-	TRBD2	TRBJ2-7	15	TGTGCCAGCAGTGTATCGGGACTAGGGGTTGCCGAGCAGTACTTC	CASSVSGLGVAEQYF
TRBV3-1/TRBV3-2	-	-	TRBJ1-2	13	TGTGCCAGCAGCCCGGATAGACACGATGGCTACACCTTC	CASSPDRHDGYTF
TRBV10-3	-	-	TRBJ2-1	15	TGTGCCATCAGGGATACTAGTGCATCCTACAATGAGCAGTTCTTC	CAIRDTSASYNEQFF
TRBV5-1	-	TRBD2	TRBJ2-3	16	TGCGCCAGCAGCTCTACGGGACTAGCGGGCACAGATACGCAGTATTTT	CASSSTGLAGTDTQYF
TRBV7-9	-	-	TRBJ1-5	16	TGTGCCAGCAGCCCAAGTCCGGGGGTTGGGGATCAACCCCAGCATTTT	CASSPSPGVGDQPQHF
TRBV10-3	-	TRBD1	TRBJ2-5	12	TGTGCCATCAGTCCAGGGGGAGAGACCCAGTACTTC	CAISPGGETQYF
TRBV30	-	TRBD1	TRBJ1-1	12	TGTGCCTGGAGGGGGACAGCAATATTAGCTTTCTTT	CAWRGTAILAFF
TRBV19	-	-	TRBJ1-6	15	TGTGCCAGTAGTATACAGGACTCCTATAATTCACCCCTCCACTTT	CASSIQDSYNSPLHF
TRBV5-5	-	TRBD2	TRBJ2-3	15	TGTGCCAGCAGCCCCCTAGCGGGGCGGACAGATACGCAGTATTTT	CASSPLAGRTDTQYF
TRBV2	few	-	TRBJ1-1	13	TGTGCCAGCAAAGGGGCGCGGAACACTGAAGCTTTCTTT	CASKGARNTEAFF
TRBV10-2	-	-	TRBJ1-2	13	TGCGCCAGCAGTCTGGAGGGGTGGGACGGCTACACCTTC	CASSLEGWDGYTF
TRBV18	-	-	TRBJ2-5	13	TGTGCCAGCTCACCGATGAGAGCGGAGACCCAGTACTTC	CASSPMRAETQYF
TRBV5-1	-	-	TRBJ1-5	15	TGCGCCAGCAGCACATACAGGGATCGCAATCAGCCCCAGCATTTT	CASSTYRDRNQPQHF
TRBV2	-	TRBD2	TRBJ2-7	14	TGTGCCAGCAGTGGTAGGCTAGCGGGGGCTGAACAGTACTTC	CASSGRLAGAEQYF
TRBV18	-	TRBD1	TRBJ2-7	14	TGTGCCAGCTCACCAGCGGGGACAGGGGGAAAATTGCTCTTC	CASSPAGTGGKLLF
TRBV9	-	TRBD2	TRBJ2-5	17	TGTGCCAGCAGCGTAGGGATAGCGGGGGGGCAGTTGGAGACCCAGTACTTC	CASSVGIAGGQLETQYF
TRBV7-9	-	-	TRBJ1-1	15	TGTGCCAGCAGCCCGGGGGGACGGCTGAACACTGAAGCTTTCTTT	CASSPGGRLNTEAFF
TRBV7-2	-	TRBD1	TRBJ2-5	14	TGTGCCAGCAGCCCGGGGACAGAAGGGGAGACCCAGTACTTC	CASSPGTEGETQYF
TRBV12-3/TRBV12-4	-	-	TRBJ1-2	13	TGTGCCAGCAGACCCCAGGCGGGGGGTGGCTACACCTTC	CASRPQAGGGYTF
TRBV25-1	-	-	TRBJ2-1	15	TGTGCCAGCAGTGTGGGGGGACAGCCCAACAATGAGCAGTTCTTC	CASSVGGQPNNEQFF
TRBV3-1/TRBV3-2	-	TRBD1	TRBJ1-3	14	TGTGCCAGCAGCGTCAGGGGGAGAGGAAACACCATATATTTT	CASSVRGRGNTIYF
TRBV5-8	-	TRBD1	TRBJ1-1	14	TGTGCCAGCAGCTTGGGACAGGGGAGCACTGAAGCTTTCTTT	CASSLGQGSTEAFF
TRBV29-1	-	-	TRBJ1-1	13	TGCAGCGCCGGGAATGGGATGAACACTGAAGCTTTCTTT	CSAGNGMNTEAFF
TRBV4-1	few	TRBD1	TRBJ1-5	15	TGCGCCAGCAGCCAGGGACAGGGGATCAATCAGCCCCAGCATTTT	CASSQGQGINQPQHF
TRBV5-6	-	-	TRBJ2-1	18	TGTGCCAGCAGCTTTCTGGCGGGGGCAACGTACTCCTACAATGAGCAGTTCTTC	CASSFLAGATYSYNEQFF
TRBV10-1	-	-	TRBJ2-2	13	TGCGCCAGCGGGTCCTCGGGAACCGGGGAGCTGTTTTTT	CASGSSGTGELFF
TRBV5-4	-	TRBD2	TRBJ2-7	16	TGTGCCAGCAGCGTGGGACTAGCGGGTTCCTCCTACGAGCAGTACTTC	CASSVGLAGSSYEQYF